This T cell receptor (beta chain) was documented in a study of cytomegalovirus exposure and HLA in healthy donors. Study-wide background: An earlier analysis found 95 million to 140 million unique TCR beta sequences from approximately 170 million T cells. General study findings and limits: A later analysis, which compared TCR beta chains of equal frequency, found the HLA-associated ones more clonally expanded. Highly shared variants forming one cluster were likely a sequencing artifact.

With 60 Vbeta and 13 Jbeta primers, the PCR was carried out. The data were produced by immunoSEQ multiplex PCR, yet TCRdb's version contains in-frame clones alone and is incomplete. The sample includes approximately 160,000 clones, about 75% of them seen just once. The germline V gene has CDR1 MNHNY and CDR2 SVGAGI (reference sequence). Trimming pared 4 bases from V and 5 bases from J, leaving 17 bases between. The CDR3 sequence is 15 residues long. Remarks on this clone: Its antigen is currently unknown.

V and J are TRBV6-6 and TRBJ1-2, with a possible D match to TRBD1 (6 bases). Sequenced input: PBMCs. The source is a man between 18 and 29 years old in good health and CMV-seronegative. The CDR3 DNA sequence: TGTGCCAGCAGTTCCACCGCCAGGGGCGGGTATGGCTACACCTTC. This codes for CASSSTARGGYGYTF.